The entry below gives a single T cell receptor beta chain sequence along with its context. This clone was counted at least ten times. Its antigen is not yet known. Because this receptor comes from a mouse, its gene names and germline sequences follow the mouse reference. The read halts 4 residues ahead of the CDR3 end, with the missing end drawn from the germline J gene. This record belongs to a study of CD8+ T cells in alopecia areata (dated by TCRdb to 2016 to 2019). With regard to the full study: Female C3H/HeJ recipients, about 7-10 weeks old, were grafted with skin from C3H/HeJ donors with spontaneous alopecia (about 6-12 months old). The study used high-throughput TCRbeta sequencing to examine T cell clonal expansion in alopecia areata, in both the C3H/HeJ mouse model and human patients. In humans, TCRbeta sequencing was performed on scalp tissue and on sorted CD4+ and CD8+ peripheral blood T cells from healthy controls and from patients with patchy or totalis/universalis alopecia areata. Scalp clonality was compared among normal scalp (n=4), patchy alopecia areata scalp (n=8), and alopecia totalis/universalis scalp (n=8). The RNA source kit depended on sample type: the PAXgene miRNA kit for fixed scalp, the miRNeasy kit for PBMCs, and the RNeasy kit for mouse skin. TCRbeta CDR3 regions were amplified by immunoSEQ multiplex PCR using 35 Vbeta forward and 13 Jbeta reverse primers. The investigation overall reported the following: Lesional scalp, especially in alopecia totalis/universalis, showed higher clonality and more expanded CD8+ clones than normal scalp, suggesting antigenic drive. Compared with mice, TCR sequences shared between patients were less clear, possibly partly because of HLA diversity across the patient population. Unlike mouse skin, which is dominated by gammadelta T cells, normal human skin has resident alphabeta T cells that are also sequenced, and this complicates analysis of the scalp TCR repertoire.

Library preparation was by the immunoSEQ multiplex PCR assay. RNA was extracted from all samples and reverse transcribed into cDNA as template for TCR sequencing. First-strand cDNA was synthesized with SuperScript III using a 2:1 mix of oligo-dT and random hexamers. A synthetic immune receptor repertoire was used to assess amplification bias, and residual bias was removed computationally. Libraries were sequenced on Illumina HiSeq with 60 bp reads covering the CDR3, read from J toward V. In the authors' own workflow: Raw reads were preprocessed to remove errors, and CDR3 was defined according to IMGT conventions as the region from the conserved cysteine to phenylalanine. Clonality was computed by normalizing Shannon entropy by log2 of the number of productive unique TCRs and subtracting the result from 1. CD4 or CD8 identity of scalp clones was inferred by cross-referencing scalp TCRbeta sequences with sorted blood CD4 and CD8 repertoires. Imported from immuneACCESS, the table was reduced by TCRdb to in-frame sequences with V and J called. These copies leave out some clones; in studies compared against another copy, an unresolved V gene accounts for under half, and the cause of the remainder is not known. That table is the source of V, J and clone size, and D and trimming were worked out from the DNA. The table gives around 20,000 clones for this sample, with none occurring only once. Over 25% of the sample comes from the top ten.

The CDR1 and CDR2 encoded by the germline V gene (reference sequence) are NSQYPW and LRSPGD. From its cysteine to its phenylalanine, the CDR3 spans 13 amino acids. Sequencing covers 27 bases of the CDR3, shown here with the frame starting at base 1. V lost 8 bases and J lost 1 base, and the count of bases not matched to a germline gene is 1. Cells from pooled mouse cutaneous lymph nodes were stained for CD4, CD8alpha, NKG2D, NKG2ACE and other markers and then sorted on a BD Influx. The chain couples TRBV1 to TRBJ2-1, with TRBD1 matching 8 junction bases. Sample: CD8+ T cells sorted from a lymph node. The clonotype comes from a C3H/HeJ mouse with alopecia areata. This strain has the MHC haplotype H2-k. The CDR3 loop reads CTCGQGNYAEQFF. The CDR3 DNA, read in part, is TGCACCTGCGGACAGGGAAACTATGCT.